A single TCR beta chain is shown here with its context. Its specificity is not known. TCRdb keeps only in-frame clones here, not all; method: immunoSEQ multiplex PCR. The sample includes fewer than 80,000 clones, roughly 80% seen only once; the top ten take roughly 1.6%. The record originates from a study of OX40 agonist ivuxolimab in advanced cancers. Overall study: Patients with hepatocellular carcinoma, melanoma, renal cell or head and neck cancer made up the dose-escalation patients. With a range of roughly 23 to 79, age averaged 60 years, and around 83% were male. In three patients, partial responses were observed, one with hepatocellular carcinoma and two with cutaneous melanoma. Study conclusions and caveats: Some nonresponders additionally presented with little normalized T-cell clonal expansion.

V lost 5 bases and J 7 bases, leaving 9 bases between the germline ends. This CDR3 is built from 13 residues. The germline gives CDR1 SGHAT, CDR2 FQNNGV. This receptor was obtained from an adult with an advanced solid tumor such as melanoma, head and neck, liver or kidney cancer. The J gene is TRBJ1-6, the V gene TRBV11-2; no firm D call. The starting material was CD4+ or CD8+ T cells sorted from blood, obtained in a trial of the OX40 agonist ivuxolimab. CDR3 sequence (DNA): TGTGCCAGCAGCCCCTCTTCGAATTCACCCCTCCACTTT. Protein: CASSPSSNSPLHF.